These 6 T cell receptor beta chains share one sample of origin, sequenced in a study of graft-versus-host responses after intestinal transplantation. Some clones are missing from TCRdb's copy, which holds only in-frame ones; the method was immunoSEQ multiplex PCR. The repertoire holds approximately 9,600 clones, with roughly 71% as singletons. Tissue processing of the graft released intraepithelial and lamina propria lymphocytes from it. This specimen consisted of ileum tissue, obtained less than 480 days after intestinal transplantation. These receptors all stem from a human patient who received an intestinal transplant, so some T cells may come from the graft donor.

The chain carries TRBV5-4 and TRBJ1-2; 7 nucleotides agree with TRBD1. The CDR3 is made up of 14 amino acids. V dropped 4 bases and J dropped 3; count of bases not matched to a gene: 6. CDR1 and CDR2 from the germline V gene are SGHNT and YYREEE (reference sequence). The CDR3 coding sequence is TGTGCCAGCAGCCCCCTCGGGACAGACTATGGCTACACCTTC. Translating gives CASSPLGTDYGYTF.

Regarding this clone: Other DNA sequences in this sample translate to the same CDR3. The V call is TRBV5-4, the J call TRBJ1-2; 8 bases are a match to TRBD1. Trimming took 2 bases from V and 7 from J; bases not matched to a gene: 4. Germline V gene lookup returns CDR1 SGHNT and CDR2 YYREEE (reference sequence). The CDR3 loop spans 13 amino acids. For the CDR3, the DNA is TGTGCCAGCAGCTTAGAGACAGGGGTTGGCTACACCTTC. This gives the protein CASSLETGVGYTF.

This clone was observed a few times. V is TRBV7-9 and J is TRBJ1-1, with D hard to call. The CDR3 totals 13 residues. V lost 4 bases to trimming and J lost 2 bases, with 8 bases between them. CDR1 is SEHNR and CDR2 is FQNEAQ in the germline V gene (reference sequence). The CDR3, as DNA: TGTGCCAGCAGCTCCCAACCAAACACTGAAGCTTTCTTT. It specifies CASSSQPNTEAFF.

The chain uses TRBV7-9 and TRBJ2-3; no reliable D call. Germline CDR1 reads SEHNR; CDR2 reads FQNEAQ (reference sequence). The ends were cut back, 5 bases at V and 4 bases at J, with 13 bases in the middle. This CDR3 has 14 residues. The CDR3 region has the DNA TGTGCCAGCAGCCTAGACACCCTTCCAGATACGCAGTATTTT. It yields the protein CASSLDTLPDTQYF.

The rearrangement uses TRBV19 and TRBJ1-2; D gene uncertain. Per germline, CDR1 LNHDA and CDR2 SQIVND (reference sequence). The CDR3 contains 14 residues. Trimming cost V 4 bases and J 4 bases, with 13 bases left between them. The CDR3: CASSTRQTSYGYTF. CDR3 in DNA: TGTGCCAGTAGTACTCGACAAACCTCCTATGGCTACACCTTC.

This sequence joins TRBV2 and TRBJ2-7; TRBD2 is a possible D gene (6 bases). V lost 4 bases and J 6 bases, leaving 16 bases between the germline ends. This CDR3 is built from 14 residues. CDR1 and CDR2 (germline): SNHLY, FYNNEI. This CDR3 is CASSVAGGVGEQYF. CDR3 sequence (DNA): TGTGCCAGCAGTGTTGCAGGAGGGGTGGGCGAGCAGTACTTC.